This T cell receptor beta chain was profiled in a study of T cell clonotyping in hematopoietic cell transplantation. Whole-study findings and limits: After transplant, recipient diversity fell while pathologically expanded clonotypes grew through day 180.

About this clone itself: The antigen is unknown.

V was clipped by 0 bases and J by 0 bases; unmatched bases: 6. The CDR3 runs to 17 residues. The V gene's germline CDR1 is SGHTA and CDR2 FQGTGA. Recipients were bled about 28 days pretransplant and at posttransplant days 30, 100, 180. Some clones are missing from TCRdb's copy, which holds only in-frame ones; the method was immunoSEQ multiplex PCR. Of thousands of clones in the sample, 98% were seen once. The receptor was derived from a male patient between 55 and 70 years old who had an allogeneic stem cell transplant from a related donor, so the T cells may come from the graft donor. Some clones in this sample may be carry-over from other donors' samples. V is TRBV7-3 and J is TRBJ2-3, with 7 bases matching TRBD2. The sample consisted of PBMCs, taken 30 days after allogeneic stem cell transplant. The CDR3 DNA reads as TGTGCCAGCAGCTTAACAGGAGCGGGAAGTAGCACAGATACGCAGTATTTT. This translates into CASSLTGAGSSTDTQYF.